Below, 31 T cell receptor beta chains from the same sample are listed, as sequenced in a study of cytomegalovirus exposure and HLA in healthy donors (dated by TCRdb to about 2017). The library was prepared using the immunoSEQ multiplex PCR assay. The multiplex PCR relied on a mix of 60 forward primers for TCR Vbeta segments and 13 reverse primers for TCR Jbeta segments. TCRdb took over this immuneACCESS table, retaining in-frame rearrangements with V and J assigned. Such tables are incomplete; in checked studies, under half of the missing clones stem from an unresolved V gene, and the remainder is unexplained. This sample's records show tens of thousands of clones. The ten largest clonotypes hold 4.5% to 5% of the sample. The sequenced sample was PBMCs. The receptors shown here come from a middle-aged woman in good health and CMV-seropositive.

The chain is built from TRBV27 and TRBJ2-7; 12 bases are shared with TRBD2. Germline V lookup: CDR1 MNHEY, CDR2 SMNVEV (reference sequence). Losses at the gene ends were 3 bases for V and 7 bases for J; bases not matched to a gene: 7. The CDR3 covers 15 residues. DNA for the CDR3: TGTGCCAGCAGTTTCCTAGCGGGAGGGCCGGGGGAGCAGTACTTC. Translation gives CASSFLAGGPGEQYF.

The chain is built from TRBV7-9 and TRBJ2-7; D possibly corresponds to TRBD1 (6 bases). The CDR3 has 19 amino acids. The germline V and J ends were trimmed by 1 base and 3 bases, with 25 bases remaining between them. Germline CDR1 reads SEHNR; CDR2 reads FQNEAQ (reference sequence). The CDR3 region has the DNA TGTGCCAGCAGCTTAGGGGTAGGGGGAAGACTTGGACACGACTACGAGCAGTACTTC. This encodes CASSLGVGGRLGHDYEQYF.

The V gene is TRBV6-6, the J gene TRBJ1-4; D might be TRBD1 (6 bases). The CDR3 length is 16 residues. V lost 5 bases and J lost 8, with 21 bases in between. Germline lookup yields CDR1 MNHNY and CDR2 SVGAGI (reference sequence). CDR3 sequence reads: CASSPTGSGRLEKLFF. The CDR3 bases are TGTGCCAGCAGTCCAACAGGGTCAGGCCGTCTCGAAAAACTGTTTTTT.

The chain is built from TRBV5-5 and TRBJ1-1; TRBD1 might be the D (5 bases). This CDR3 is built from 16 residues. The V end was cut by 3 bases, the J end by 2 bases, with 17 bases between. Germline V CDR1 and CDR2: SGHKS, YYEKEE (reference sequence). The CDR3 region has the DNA TGTGCCAGCAGCTCTCACACGGGGGTAAGAAACACTGAAGCTTTCTTT. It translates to CASSSHTGVRNTEAFF.

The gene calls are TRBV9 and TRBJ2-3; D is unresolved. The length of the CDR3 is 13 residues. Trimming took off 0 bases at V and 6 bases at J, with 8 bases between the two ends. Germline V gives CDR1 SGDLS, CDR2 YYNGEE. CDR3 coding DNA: TGTGCCAGCAGCGTAGGATACCGGGATACGCAGTATTTT. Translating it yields CASSVGYRDTQYF. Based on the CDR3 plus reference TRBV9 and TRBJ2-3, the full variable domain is DSGVTQTPKHLITATGQRVTLRCSPRSGDLSVYWYQQSLDQGLQFLIQYYNGEERAKGNILERFSAQQFPDLHSELNLSSLELGDSALYFCASSVGYRDTQYFGPGTRLTVL.

This CDR3 is CASSVARGLHEQYF. The DNA for the CDR3 is TGTGCCAGCAGTGTGGCCAGGGGGCTTCACGAGCAGTACTTC. The chain uses TRBV2 and TRBJ2-7, with 8 bases matching TRBD1. This CDR3 spans 14 amino acids. CDR1 and CDR2 (germline): SNHLY, FYNNEI. V was clipped by 4 bases and J by 5 bases; unmatched bases: 7.

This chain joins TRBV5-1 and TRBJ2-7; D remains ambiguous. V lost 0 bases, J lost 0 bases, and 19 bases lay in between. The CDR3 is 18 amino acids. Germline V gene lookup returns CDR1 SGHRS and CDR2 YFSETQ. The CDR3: CASSLDVHPSYLSYEQYF. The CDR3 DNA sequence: TGCGCCAGCAGCTTGGACGTACACCCCAGTTACCTCTCCTACGAGCAGTACTTC.

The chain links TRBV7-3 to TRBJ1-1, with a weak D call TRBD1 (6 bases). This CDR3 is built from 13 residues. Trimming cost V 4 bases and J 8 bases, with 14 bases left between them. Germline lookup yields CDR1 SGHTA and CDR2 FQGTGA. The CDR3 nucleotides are TGTGCCAGCAGCTCCCAGTCAGGGACAGAAGCTTTCTTT. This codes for CASSSQSGTEAFF.

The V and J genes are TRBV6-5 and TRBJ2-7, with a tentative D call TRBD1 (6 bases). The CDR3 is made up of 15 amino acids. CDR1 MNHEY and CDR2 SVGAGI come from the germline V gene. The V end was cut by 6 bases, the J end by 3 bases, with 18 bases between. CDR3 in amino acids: CASSLGQQGSYEQYF. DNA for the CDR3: TGTGCCAGCAGCCTCGGACAGCAGGGGAGCTACGAGCAGTACTTC.

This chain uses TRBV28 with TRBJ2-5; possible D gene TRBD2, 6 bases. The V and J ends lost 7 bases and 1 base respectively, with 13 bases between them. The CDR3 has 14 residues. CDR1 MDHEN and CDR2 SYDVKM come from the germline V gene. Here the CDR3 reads CASTMRGPQETQYF. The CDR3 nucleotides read TGTGCCAGCACCATGCGGGGTCCCCAAGAGACCCAGTACTTC.

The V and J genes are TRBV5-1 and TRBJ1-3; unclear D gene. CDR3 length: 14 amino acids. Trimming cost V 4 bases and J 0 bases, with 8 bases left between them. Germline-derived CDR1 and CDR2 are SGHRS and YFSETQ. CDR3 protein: CASSPTSSGNTIYF. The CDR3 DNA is TGCGCCAGCAGCCCGACAAGCTCTGGAAACACCATATATTTT.

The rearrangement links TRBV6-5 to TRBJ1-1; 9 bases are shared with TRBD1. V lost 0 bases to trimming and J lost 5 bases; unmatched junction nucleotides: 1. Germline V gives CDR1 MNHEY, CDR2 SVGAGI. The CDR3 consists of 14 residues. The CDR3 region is CASSYSGQGTEAFF. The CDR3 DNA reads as TGTGCCAGCAGTTACTCGGGACAGGGAACTGAAGCTTTCTTT.

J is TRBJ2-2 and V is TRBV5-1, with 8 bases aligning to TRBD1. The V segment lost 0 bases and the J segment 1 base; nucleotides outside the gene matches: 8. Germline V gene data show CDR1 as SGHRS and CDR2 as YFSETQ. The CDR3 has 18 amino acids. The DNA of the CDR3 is TGCGCCAGCAGCTTGGCCTCCACCGGGACAGGGAACACCGGGGAGCTGTTTTTT. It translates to CASSLASTGTGNTGELFF.

The chain's CDR3 is CASSPRTGTEAFF. DNA for the CDR3: TGTGCCAGTAGTCCGCGGACAGGGACTGAAGCTTTCTTT. The chain couples TRBV19 to TRBJ1-1, with 8 bases that match TRBD1. Germline trimming cut 5 bases from V and 5 bases from J; bases unmatched to any gene: 4. The CDR3 loop spans 13 amino acids. Per germline, CDR1 LNHDA and CDR2 SQIVND (reference sequence).

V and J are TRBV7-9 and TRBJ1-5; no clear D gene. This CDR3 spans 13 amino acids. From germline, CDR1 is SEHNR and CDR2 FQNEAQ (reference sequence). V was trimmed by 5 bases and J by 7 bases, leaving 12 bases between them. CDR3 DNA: TGTGCCAGCAGCCCGTACGGTGCACAGCCCCAGCATTTT. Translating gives CASSPYGAQPQHF.

The CDR3 is CAISGLAGGFTGELFF. DNA for the CDR3: TGTGCCATCAGTGGGTTGGCAGGGGGCTTCACCGGGGAGCTGTTTTTT. This chain joins TRBV10-3 and TRBJ2-2, with 8 bases that match TRBD1. The germline CDR1 and CDR2 sequences are ENHRY and SYGVKD. J was trimmed by 4 bases and V by 4 bases; bases with no gene match: 8. This CDR3 is built from 16 residues.

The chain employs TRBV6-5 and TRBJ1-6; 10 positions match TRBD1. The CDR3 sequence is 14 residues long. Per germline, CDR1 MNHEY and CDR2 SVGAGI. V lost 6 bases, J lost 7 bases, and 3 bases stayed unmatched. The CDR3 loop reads CASRWDRGNSPLHF. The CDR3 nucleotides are TGTGCCAGCAGGTGGGACAGGGGAAATTCACCCCTCCACTTT.

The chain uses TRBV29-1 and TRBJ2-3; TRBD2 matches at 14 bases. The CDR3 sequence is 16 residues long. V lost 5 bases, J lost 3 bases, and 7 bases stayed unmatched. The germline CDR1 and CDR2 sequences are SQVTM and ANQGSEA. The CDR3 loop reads CSVSRLAGGSTDTQYF. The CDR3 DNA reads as TGCAGCGTTTCACGACTAGCGGGAGGGTCAACAGATACGCAGTATTTT.

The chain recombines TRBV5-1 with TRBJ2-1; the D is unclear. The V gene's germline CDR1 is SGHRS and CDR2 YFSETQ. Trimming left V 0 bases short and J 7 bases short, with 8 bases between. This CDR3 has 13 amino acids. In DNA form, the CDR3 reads TGCGCCAGCAGCTTGGCCTCCGGGAATGAGCAGTTCTTC. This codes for CASSLASGNEQFF.

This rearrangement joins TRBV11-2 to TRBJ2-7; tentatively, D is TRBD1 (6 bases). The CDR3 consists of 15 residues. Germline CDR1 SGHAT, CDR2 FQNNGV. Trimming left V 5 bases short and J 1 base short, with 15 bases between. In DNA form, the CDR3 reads TGTGCCAGCAGCCGTGGACAGCTTAATTCCTACGAGCAGTACTTC. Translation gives CASSRGQLNSYEQYF.

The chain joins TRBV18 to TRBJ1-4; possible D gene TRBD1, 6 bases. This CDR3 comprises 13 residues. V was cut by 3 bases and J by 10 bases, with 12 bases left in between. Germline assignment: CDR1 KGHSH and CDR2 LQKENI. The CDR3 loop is CASSPQGSVKLFF. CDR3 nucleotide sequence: TGTGCCAGCTCACCTCAGGGGTCGGTAAAACTGTTTTTT. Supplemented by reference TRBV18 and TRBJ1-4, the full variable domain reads NAGVMQNPRHLVRRRGQEARLRCSPMKGHSHVYWYRQLPEEGLKFMVYLQKENIIDESGMPKERFSAEFPKEGPSILRIQQVVRGDSAAYFCASSPQGSVKLFFGSGTQLSVL.

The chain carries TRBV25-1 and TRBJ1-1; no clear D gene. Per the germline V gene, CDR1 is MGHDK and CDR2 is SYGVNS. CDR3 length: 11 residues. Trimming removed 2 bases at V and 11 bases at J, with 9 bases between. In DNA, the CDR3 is TGTGCCAGCAGTGAAGACACCCGGGCTTTCTTT. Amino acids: CASSEDTRAFF.

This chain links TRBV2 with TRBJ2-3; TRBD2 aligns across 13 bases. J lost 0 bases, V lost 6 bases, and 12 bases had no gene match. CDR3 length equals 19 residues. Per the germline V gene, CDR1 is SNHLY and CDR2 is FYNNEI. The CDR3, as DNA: TGTGCCAGCAGCGGGTCCGGGACTAGCGGGGTTCCTAGCACAGATACGCAGTATTTT. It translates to CASSGSGTSGVPSTDTQYF.

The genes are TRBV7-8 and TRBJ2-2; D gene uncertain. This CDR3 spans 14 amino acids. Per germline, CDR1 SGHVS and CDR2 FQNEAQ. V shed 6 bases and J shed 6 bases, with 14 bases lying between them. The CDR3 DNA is TGTGCCAGCAGGCGTGATAGTTTAGCCGGGGAGCTGTTTTTT. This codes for CASRRDSLAGELFF.

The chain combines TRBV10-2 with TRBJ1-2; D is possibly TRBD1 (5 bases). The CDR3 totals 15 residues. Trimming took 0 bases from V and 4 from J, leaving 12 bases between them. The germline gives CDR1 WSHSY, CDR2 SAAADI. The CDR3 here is CASSESVDRTYGYTF. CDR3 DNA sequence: TGCGCCAGCAGTGAGTCTGTTGACAGAACCTATGGCTACACCTTC.

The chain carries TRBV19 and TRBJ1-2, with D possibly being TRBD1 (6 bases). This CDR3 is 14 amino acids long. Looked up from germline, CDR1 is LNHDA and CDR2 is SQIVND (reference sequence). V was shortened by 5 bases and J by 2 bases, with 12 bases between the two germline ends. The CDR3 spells CASSRDTQNYGYTF. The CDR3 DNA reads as TGTGCCAGTAGTCGGGACACCCAAAACTATGGCTACACCTTC.

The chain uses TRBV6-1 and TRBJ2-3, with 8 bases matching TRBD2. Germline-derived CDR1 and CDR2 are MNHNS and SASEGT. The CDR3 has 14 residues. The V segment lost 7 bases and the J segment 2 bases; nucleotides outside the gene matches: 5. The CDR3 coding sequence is TGTGCCAGCACGCGGGGGGACGACACAGATACGCAGTATTTT. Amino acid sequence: CASTRGDDTDTQYF.

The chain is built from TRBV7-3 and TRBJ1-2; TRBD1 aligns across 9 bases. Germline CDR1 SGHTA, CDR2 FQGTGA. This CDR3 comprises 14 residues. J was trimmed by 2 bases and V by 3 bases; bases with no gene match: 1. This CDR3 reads CASSFGQGNYGYTF. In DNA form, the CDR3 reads TGTGCCAGCAGCTTTGGACAGGGGAACTATGGCTACACCTTC.

CDR3 residues: CASSLSSFNEQFF. The CDR3 DNA reads TGTGCCAGCAGCTTATCTTCCTTTAATGAGCAGTTCTTC. The genes are TRBV7-9 and TRBJ2-1; D remains unclear. The CDR3 extends over 13 amino acids. V was clipped by 2 bases and J by 7 bases, with 9 bases between them. Germline lookup yields CDR1 SEHNR and CDR2 FQNEAQ (reference sequence). Full variable domain (outside the CDR3, taken from reference TRBV7-9 and TRBJ2-1): DTGVSQNPRHKITKRGQNVTFRCDPISEHNRLYWYRQTLGQGPEFLTYFQNEAQLEKSRLLSDRFSAERPKGSFSTLEIQRTEQGDSAMYLCASSLSSFNEQFFGPGTRLTVL.

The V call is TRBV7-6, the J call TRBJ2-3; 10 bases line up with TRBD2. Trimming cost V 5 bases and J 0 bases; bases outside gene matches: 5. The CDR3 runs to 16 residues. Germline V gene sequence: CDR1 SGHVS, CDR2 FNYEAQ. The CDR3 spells CASSKYSGGSTDTQYF. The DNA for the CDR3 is TGTGCCAGCAGCAAATATAGCGGGGGGAGCACAGATACGCAGTATTTT.

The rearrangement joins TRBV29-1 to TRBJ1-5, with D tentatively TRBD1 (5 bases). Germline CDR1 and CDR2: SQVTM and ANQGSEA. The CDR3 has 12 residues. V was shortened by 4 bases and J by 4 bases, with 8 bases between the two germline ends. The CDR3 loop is CSVGEGNQPQHF. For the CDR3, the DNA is TGCAGCGTTGGGGAGGGGAATCAGCCCCAGCATTTT.